This T cell receptor beta chain was observed in a study of blood T cell repertoires in COVID-19. As for the study in general: Acute and convalescent COVID-19 specimens originated in the United States, Italy and Spain.

V shed 7 bases and J 4 bases; nucleotides not matched to a gene: 3. The CDR3 length is 13 residues. Germline V lookup: CDR1 SNHLY, CDR2 FYNNEI. This table comes from immunoSEQ multiplex PCR, and its TCRdb copy is limited to in-frame clones, with some not included. The profile covers under 60,000 clones, with about 77% appearing a single time and about 25% taken by the ten largest. The sequence was collected from a human donor in a cohort sampled during active COVID-19. Sequencing input: peripheral blood. The genes are TRBV2 and TRBJ2-3, with 9 bases identical to TRBD2. CDR3 sequence reads: CASMAGGADTQYF. In DNA form, the CDR3 reads TGTGCCAGCATGGCGGGGGGGGCAGATACGCAGTATTTT. Supplemented by reference TRBV2 and TRBJ2-3, the full variable domain reads EPEVTQTPSHQVTQMGQEVILRCVPISNHLYFYWYRQILGQKVEFLVSFYNNEISEKSEIFDDQFSVERPDGSNFTLKIRSTKLEDSAMYFCASMAGGADTQYFGPGTRLTVL.